The 17 T cell receptor beta chains below come from one sample, sequenced in a study of blood T cell repertoires in COVID-19. Profiled with immunoSEQ multiplex PCR; TCRdb holds only in-frame clones, not every one. This sample has roughly 230,000 clones, with 89% found just once. The sequenced sample consisted of peripheral blood. These receptors came from a woman aged 40 to 50 who had recovered from COVID-19.

The V call is TRBV11-2, the J call TRBJ2-7, with TRBD1 identical over 8 bases. Germline lookup yields CDR1 SGHAT and CDR2 FQNNGV. The ends lost 4 bases at V and 2 bases at J; junction bases unmatched: 13. CDR3 length equals 17 residues. CDR3 region: CASSSTSGQGGPYEQYF. The CDR3 nucleotides are TGTGCCAGCAGCTCTACCAGCGGACAGGGCGGCCCCTACGAGCAGTACTTC.

V and J are TRBV2 and TRBJ2-5, with D perhaps TRBD1 (7 bases). CDR3 length equals 15 residues. From germline, CDR1 is SNHLY and CDR2 FYNNEI. The V end was cut by 8 bases, the J end by 5 bases, with 21 bases between. CDR3 protein: CASQRVGGAGETQYF. CDR3 in DNA: TGTGCCAGCCAGAGGGTAGGGGGCGCGGGGGAGACCCAGTACTTC.

This clone was seen once. This chain connects TRBV7-9 to TRBJ2-2; possibly TRBD2 for D (6 bases). Germline lookup yields CDR1 SEHNR and CDR2 FQNEAQ (reference sequence). Trimming took 2 bases from V and 1 from J, leaving 8 bases between them. This CDR3 has 15 amino acids. The DNA for the CDR3 is TGTGCCAGCAGCTTACCCGGGGGGAACACCGGGGAGCTGTTTTTT. It codes for CASSLPGGNTGELFF.

This chain uses TRBV5-4 with TRBJ2-2, with 7 bases fitting TRBD1. The CDR3 loop spans 16 amino acids. From germline, CDR1 is SGHNT and CDR2 YYREEE (reference sequence). Trimming took 0 bases from V and 11 from J; bases not matched to a gene: 13. The CDR3 DNA reads as TGTGCCAGCAGCTTGGCCCTTACGGGACAGCCCTTAGAGCTGTTTTTT. Its protein is CASSLALTGQPLELFF.

The chain couples TRBV19 to TRBJ2-7; 8 bases map to TRBD1. J gave up 3 bases and V 5 bases, and 6 bases lay outside the gene matches. The germline gives CDR1 LNHDA, CDR2 SQIVND (reference sequence). This CDR3 is 14 amino acids long. The CDR3 reads CASSQTGAVYEQYF. CDR3 in DNA: TGTGCCAGTAGTCAGACAGGGGCGGTCTACGAGCAGTACTTC.

J is TRBJ1-2 and V is TRBV19; D call uncertain. This CDR3 region has 14 residues. V was shortened by 8 bases and J by 5 bases, with 18 bases between the two germline ends. Germline CDR1 is LNHDA and CDR2 is SQIVND (reference sequence). CDR3 bases: TGTGCCAGTTCCGCGGTCGATACCCTTTATGGCTACACCTTC. Protein sequence: CASSAVDTLYGYTF.

The chain joins TRBV7-9 to TRBJ1-2; D is undetermined. Looked up from germline, CDR1 is SEHNR and CDR2 is FQNEAQ (reference sequence). The CDR3 consists of 12 residues. V dropped 5 bases and J dropped 9 bases, with 13 bases sitting between them. CDR3 sequence: CASSPSTIRYTF. The CDR3 coding sequence is TGTGCCAGCAGCCCGTCTACTATTCGCTACACCTTC.

This clone has more than one count but fewer than ten. V is TRBV12-3 or TRBV12-4 and J is TRBJ2-5; D perhaps matches TRBD1 (5 bases). The V and J ends lost 5 bases and 4 bases respectively, with 11 bases between them. This CDR3 has 13 residues. The CDR3 DNA follows: TGTGCCAGCAGTAGAGACAGATTAGAGACCCAGTACTTC. Protein product: CASSRDRLETQYF.

J is TRBJ1-5 and V is TRBV9; no clear D. V lost 3 bases, J lost 4 bases, and 14 bases lay in between. The CDR3 length is 15 residues. Per germline, CDR1 SGDLS and CDR2 YYNGEE. CDR3 in DNA: TGTGCCAGCAGCGCCCAGGACTGGGAGAATCAGCCCCAGCATTTT. Translation gives CASSAQDWENQPQHF.

The rearrangement uses TRBV2 and TRBJ2-7; D is ambiguous. In germline, CDR1 is SNHLY, CDR2 FYNNEI. The CDR3 covers 13 residues. Trimming took off 1 base at V and 6 bases at J, with 10 bases between the two ends. Written as DNA, the CDR3 is TGTGCCAGCAGTGAAGTTCCCGGCGGCGAGCAGTACTTC. It specifies CASSEVPGGEQYF. The full variable domain, with the rest looked up from reference TRBV2 and TRBJ2-7, is EPEVTQTPSHQVTQMGQEVILRCVPISNHLYFYWYRQILGQKVEFLVSFYNNEISEKSEIFDDQFSVERPDGSNFTLKIRSTKLEDSAMYFCASSEVPGGEQYFGPGTRLTVT.

The gene calls are TRBV3-1 (or the pseudogene TRBV3-2) and TRBJ2-3, with TRBD2 matching 10 bases. The germline CDR1 and CDR2 sequences are LGHDT and YNNKEL (reference sequence). This CDR3 has 16 amino acids. V shed 3 bases, J shed 2 bases, and the junction held 5 bases outside the gene matches. The CDR3 loop reads CASSHAGTSVTDTQYF. The DNA of the CDR3 is TGTGCCAGCAGCCATGCCGGGACTAGCGTCACAGATACGCAGTATTTT.

The table lists this clone with a few counts. The rearrangement uses TRBV5-6 and TRBJ1-1; perhaps TRBD1 as D (5 bases). Germline lookup yields CDR1 SGHDT and CDR2 YYEEEE. V was trimmed by 3 bases and J by 5 bases, leaving 17 bases between them. The CDR3 loop spans 15 amino acids. The CDR3 nucleotides read TGTGCCAGCAGCTCCATAGGGGCCCTTGGAACTGAAGCTTTCTTT. Amino acids: CASSSIGALGTEAFF.

This chain connects TRBV28 to TRBJ2-5, with 7 bases matching TRBD1. There are 16 residues in the CDR3. The trim removed 4 bases at V and 1 base at J, leaving 9 bases unmatched. Germline CDR1 reads MDHEN; CDR2 reads SYDVKM. The CDR3 DNA sequence: TGTGCCAGCAGTTATGAGACCGGGACAGCCCAAGAGACCCAGTACTTC. Protein: CASSYETGTAQETQYF.

The rearrangement links TRBV5-4 to TRBJ2-2; 8 bases match TRBD1. The CDR3 is 14 amino acids. V lost 3 bases, J lost 3 bases, and 1 base stayed unmatched. Germline V gives CDR1 SGHNT, CDR2 YYREEE (reference sequence). CDR3 loop: CASSSGGDTGELFF. Here the CDR3 DNA reads TGTGCCAGCAGCTCAGGGGGCGACACCGGGGAGCTGTTTTTT.

The chain is built from TRBV5-4 and TRBJ2-5, with a tentative D call TRBD2 (5 bases). V lost 3 bases and J lost 1, with 13 bases in between. Germline-derived CDR1 and CDR2 are SGHNT and YYREEE (reference sequence). The CDR3 has 15 residues. For the CDR3, the DNA is TGTGCCAGCAGCTCCCGAGGGAAAAGCCAAGAGACCCAGTACTTC. Its translation: CASSSRGKSQETQYF.

The J gene is TRBJ1-2, the V gene TRBV15; perhaps TRBD1 as D (6 bases). Germline-derived CDR1 and CDR2 are LNHNV and YYDKDF (reference sequence). The CDR3 consists of 17 residues. The V gene lost 1 base and the J gene lost 8 bases, with 23 bases spanning the gap. The chain's CDR3 is CATSRGFGLGASGGYTF. In nucleotides, the CDR3 is TGTGCCACCAGCAGAGGATTCGGTTTGGGGGCGTCTGGAGGCTACACCTTC.

This clone was seen just once. The J gene is TRBJ1-2, the V gene TRBV5-4, with 7 bases aligning to TRBD1. The CDR3 contains 14 residues. J lost 2 bases, V lost 4 bases, and 5 bases had no gene match. Germline V gene sequence: CDR1 SGHNT, CDR2 YYREEE (reference sequence). CDR3 loop: CASSRGQINYGYTF. Here the CDR3 DNA reads TGTGCCAGCAGCCGGGGACAGATCAACTATGGCTACACCTTC.